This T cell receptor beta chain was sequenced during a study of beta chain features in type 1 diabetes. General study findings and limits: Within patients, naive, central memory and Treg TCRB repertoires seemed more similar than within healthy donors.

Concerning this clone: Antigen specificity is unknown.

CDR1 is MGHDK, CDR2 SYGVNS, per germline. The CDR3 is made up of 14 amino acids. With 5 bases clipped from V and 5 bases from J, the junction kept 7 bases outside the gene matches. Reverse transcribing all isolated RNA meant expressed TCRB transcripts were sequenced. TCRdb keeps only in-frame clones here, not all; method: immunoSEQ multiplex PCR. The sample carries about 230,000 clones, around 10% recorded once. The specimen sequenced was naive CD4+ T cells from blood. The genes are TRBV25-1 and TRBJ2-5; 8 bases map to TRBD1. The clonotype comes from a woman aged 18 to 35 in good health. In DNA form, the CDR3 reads TGTGCCAGCAGTCCTTCAGGGGGCCGGGAGACCCAGTACTTC. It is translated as CASSPSGGRETQYF.